This T cell receptor (beta chain) stems from a study of molecular identifiers for immune sequencing clone quantification. The CDR3 runs 16 residues. Germline V CDR1 and CDR2: SGHVS, FNYEAQ. Previously described methods and listed TCR primers produced bulk TCR libraries. One entry per CDR3 protein results from TCRdb running MiXCR on the PCR reads. The table shows about 640,000 distinct CDR3 sequences, with 20% occurring only once. Libraries of naive CD8 cells were prepared from approximately 20,000 to 980,000 sorted cells using 10%, 30% or 50% RNA. Of note for this clonotype: At one end the junction does not follow the germline gene, possibly because of a read error.

This receptor was identified in a human donor in good health. Some libraries in this study had Jurkat cell RNA spiked in. The sample taken for sequencing was naive CD8+ T cells from blood, with Jurkat cell RNA spiked in. Subset meaning: FACS-sorted CD8+CD4-CCR7+CD45RA+ naive T cells. The genes are TRBV7-6 and TRBJ2-1; D uncertain. As DNA, the CDR3 is TGTGCCAGCAGCCGCAACCCCCGGGCCCCAGGCAATGTGCAGTTCTTC. It translates to CASSRNPRAPGNVQFF.